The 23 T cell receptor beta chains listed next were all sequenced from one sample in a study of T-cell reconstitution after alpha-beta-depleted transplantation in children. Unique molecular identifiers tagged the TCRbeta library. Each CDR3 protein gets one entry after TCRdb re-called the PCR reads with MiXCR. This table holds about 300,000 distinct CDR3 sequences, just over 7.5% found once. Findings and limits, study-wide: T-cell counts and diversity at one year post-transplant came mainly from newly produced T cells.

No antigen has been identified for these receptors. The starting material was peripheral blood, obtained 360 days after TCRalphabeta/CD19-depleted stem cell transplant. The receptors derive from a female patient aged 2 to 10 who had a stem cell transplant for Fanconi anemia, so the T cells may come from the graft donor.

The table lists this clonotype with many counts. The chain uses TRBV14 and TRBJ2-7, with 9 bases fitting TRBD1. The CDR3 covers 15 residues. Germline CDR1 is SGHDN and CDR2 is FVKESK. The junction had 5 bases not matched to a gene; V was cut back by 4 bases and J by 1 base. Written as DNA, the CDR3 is TGTGCCAGCAGCCTCGGGACAGGGCAGTCCTACGAGCAGTACTTC. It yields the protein CASSLGTGQSYEQYF.

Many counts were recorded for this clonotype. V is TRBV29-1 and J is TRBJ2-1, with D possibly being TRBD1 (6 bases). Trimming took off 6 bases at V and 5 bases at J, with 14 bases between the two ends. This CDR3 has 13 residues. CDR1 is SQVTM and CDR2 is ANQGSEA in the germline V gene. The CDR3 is CSVVQGPNNEQFF. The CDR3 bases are TGCAGCGTCGTACAGGGTCCCAACAATGAGCAGTTCTTC.

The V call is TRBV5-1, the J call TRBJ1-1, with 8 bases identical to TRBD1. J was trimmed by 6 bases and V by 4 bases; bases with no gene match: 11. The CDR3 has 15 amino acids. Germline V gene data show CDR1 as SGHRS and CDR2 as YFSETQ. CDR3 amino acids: CASSLGRTGLAEAFF. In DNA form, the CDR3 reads TGCGCCAGCAGCCTCGGGAGGACAGGGTTGGCTGAAGCTTTCTTT. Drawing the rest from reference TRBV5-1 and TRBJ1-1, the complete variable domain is KAGVTQTPRYLIKTRGQQVTLSCSPISGHRSVSWYQQTPGQGLQFLFEYFSETQRNKGNFPGRFSGRQFSNSRSEMNVSTLELGDSALYLCASSLGRTGLAEAFFGQGTRLTVV.

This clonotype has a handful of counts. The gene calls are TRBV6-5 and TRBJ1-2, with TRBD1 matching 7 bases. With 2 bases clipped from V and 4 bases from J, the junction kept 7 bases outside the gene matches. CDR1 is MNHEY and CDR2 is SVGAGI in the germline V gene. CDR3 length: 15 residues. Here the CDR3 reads CASSYRYRDSYGYTF. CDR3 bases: TGTGCCAGCAGTTACCGGTACCGGGACAGCTATGGCTACACCTTC.

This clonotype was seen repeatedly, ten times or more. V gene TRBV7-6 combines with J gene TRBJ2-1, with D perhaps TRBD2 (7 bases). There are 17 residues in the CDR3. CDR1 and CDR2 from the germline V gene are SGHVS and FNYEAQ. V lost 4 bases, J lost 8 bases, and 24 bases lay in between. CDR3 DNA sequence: TGTGCCAGCAGCTCATCCCTTCCGTGGGGGGGCCTCGATGAGCAGTTCTTC. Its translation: CASSSSLPWGGLDEQFF.

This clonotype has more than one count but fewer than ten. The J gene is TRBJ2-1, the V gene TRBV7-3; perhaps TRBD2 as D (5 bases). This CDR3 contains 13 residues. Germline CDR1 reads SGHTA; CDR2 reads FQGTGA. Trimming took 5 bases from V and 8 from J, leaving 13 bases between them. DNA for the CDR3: TGTGCCAGCAGCCCCCTGCATAGCGATGAGCAGTTCTTC. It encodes CASSPLHSDEQFF.

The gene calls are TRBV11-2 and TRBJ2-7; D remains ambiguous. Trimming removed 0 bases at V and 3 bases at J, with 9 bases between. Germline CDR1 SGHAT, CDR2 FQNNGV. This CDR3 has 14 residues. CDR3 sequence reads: CASSLDLASYEQYF. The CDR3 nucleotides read TGTGCCAGCAGCTTAGATCTCGCCAGCTACGAGCAGTACTTC.

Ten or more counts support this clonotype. CDR3 DNA sequence: TGCAGTGCTGGCCGACACCACCCCAACACCGGGGAGCTGTTTTTT. Translated, it gives CSAGRHHPNTGELFF. The chain carries TRBV20-1 and TRBJ2-2; no definite D call. CDR1 DFQATT and CDR2 SNEGSKA come from the germline V gene (reference sequence). V lost 5 bases to trimming and J lost 2 bases, with 15 bases between them. The CDR3 contains 15 residues.

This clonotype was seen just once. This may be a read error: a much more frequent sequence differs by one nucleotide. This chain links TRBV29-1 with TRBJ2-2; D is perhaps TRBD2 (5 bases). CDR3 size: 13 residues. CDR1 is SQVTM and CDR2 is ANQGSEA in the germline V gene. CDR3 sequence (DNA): TGCAGCGTTGTTGCCTCCTACACCGGGAAGCTGTTTTTT. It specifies CSVVASYTGKLFF.

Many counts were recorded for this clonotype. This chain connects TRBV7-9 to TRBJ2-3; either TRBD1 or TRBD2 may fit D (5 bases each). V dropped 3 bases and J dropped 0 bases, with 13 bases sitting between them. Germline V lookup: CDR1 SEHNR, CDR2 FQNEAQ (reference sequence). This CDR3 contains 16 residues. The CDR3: CASSLRGTGSTDTQYF. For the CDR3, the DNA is TGTGCCAGCAGCTTGAGAGGGACCGGTAGCACAGATACGCAGTATTTT. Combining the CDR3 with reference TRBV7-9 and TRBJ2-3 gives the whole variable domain DTGVSQNPRHKITKRGQNVTFRCDPISEHNRLYWYRQTLGQGPEFLTYFQNEAQLEKSRLLSDRFSAERPKGSFSTLEIQRTEQGDSAMYLCASSLRGTGSTDTQYFGPGTRLTVL.

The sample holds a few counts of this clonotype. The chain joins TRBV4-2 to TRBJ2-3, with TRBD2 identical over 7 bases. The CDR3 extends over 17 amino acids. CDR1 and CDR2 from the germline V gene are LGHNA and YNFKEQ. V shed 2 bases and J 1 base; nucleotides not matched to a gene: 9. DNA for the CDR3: TGTGCCAGCAGCCAAAGGGTAAGCGGGACTGGCACAGATACGCAGTATTTT. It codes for CASSQRVSGTGTDTQYF.

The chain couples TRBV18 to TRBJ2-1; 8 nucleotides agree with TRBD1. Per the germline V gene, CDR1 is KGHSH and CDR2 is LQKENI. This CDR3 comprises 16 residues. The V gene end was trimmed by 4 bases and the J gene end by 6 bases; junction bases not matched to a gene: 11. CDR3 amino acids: CASSRDRGGMVNEQFF. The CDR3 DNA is TGTGCCAGCTCACGCGACAGGGGAGGTATGGTCAATGAGCAGTTCTTC.

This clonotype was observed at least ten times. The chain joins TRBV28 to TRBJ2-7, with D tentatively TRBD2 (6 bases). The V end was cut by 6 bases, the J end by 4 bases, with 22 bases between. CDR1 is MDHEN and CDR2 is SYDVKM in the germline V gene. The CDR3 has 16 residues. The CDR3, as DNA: TGTGCCAGCAGGGGCCTTTTAGCGGAGACCCTATACGAGCAGTACTTC. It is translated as CASRGLLAETLYEQYF.

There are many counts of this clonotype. The CDR3 here is CASSFGASGANVLTF. The CDR3, as DNA: TGTGCCAGCAGTTTCGGGGCCTCTGGGGCCAACGTCCTGACTTTC. The chain has TRBV12-3 or TRBV12-4 and TRBJ2-6; D might be TRBD1 or TRBD2, each matching 5 bases. V lost 3 bases to trimming and J lost 0 bases, with 6 bases between them. The CDR3 spans 15 residues.

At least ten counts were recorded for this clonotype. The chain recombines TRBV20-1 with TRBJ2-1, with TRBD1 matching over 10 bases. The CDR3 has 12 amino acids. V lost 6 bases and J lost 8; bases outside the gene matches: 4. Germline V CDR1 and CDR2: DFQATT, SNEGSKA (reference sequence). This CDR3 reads CSARDRGYEQFF. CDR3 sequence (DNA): TGCAGTGCACGGGACAGGGGTTATGAGCAGTTCTTC.

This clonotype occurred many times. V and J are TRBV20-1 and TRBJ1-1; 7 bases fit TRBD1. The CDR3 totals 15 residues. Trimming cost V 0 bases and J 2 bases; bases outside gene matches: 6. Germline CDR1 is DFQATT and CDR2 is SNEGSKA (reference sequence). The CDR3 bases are TGCAGTGCTAGAGACCCCACAGGGGTAAACACTGAAGCTTTCTTT. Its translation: CSARDPTGVNTEAFF.

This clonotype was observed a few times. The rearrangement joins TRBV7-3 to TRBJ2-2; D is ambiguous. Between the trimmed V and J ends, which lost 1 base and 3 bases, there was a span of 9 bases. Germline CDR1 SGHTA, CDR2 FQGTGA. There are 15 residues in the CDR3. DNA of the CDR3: TGTGCCAGCAGCTTAATGCCCAGCGACACCGGGGAGCTGTTTTTT. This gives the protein CASSLMPSDTGELFF.

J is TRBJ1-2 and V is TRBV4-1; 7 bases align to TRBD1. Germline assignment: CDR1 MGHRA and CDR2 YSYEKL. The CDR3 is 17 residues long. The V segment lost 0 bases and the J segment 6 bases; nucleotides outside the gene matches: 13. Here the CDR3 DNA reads TGCGCCAGCAGCCAAGATTGGAGGGCAGGGGGATGGAATGGCTACACCTTC. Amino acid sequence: CASSQDWRAGGWNGYTF.

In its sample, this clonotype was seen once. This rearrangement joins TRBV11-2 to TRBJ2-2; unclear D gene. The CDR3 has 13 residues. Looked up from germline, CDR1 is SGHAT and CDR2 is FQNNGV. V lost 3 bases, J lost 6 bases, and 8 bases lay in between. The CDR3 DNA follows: TGTGCCAGCAGCTTCACACTCGCCGGGGAGCTGTTTTTT. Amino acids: CASSFTLAGELFF.

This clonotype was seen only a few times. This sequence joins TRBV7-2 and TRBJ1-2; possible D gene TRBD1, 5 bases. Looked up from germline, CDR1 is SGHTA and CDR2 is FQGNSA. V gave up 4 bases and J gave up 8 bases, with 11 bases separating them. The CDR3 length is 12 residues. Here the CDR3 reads CASSSPGLGYTF. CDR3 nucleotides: TGTGCCAGCAGCTCACCGGGACTAGGCTACACCTTC.

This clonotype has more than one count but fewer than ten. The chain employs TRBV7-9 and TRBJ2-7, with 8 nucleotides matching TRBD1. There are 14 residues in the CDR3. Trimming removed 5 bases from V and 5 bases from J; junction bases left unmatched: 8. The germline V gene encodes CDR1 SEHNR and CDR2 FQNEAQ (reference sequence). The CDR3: CASSPGTGRHEQYF. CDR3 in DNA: TGTGCCAGCAGCCCCGGGACAGGTCGGCACGAGCAGTACTTC.

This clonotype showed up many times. The CDR3 protein is CATSRDLWGEDQPQHF. The DNA for the CDR3 is TGTGCCACCAGCAGAGATCTGTGGGGGGAGGATCAGCCCCAGCATTTT. The J gene is TRBJ1-5, the V gene TRBV15; a possible D gene is TRBD1 (5 bases). V shed 0 bases and J shed 5 bases, with 14 bases lying between them. The CDR3 totals 16 residues. CDR1 and CDR2 from the germline V gene are LNHNV and YYDKDF (reference sequence).

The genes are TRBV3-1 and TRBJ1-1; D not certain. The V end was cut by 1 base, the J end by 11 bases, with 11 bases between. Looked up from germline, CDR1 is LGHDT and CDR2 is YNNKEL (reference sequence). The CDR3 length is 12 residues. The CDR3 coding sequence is TGTGCCAGCAGCCAAGTGGAGGGTACGGCTTTCTTT. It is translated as CASSQVEGTAFF.